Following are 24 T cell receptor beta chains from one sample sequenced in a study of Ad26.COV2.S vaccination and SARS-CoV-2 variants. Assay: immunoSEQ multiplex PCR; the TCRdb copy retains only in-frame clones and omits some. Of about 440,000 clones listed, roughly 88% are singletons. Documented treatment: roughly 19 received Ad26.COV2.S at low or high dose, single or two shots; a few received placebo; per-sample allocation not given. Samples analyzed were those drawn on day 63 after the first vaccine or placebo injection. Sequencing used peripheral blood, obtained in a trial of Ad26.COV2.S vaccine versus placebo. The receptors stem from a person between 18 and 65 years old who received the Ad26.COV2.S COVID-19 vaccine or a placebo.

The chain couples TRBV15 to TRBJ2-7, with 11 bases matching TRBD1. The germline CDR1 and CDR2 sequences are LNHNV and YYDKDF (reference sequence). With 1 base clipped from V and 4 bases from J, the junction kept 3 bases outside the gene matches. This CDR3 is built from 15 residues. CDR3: CATSRAGTGGYEQYF. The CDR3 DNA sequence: TGTGCCACCAGCAGAGCCGGGACAGGGGGTTACGAGCAGTACTTC. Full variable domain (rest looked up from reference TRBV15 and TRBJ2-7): DAMVIQNPRYQVTQFGKPVTLSCSQTLNHNVMYWYQQKSSQAPKLLFHYYDKDFNNEADTPDNFQSRRPNTSFCFLDIRSPGLGDTAMYLCATSRAGTGGYEQYFGPGTRLTVT.

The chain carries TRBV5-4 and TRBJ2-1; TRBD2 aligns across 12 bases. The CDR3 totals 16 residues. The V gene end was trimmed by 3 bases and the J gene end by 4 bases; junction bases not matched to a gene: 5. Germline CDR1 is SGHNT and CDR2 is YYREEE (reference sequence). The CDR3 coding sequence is TGTGCCAGCAGCTCAGCCGGGACTAGCGGGTACAATGAGCAGTTCTTC. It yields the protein CASSSAGTSGYNEQFF.

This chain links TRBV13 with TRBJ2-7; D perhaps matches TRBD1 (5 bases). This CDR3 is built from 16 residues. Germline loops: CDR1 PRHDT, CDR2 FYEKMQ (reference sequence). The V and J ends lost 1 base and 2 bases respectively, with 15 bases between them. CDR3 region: CASSLESARVAYEQYF. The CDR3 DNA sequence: TGTGCCAGCAGCTTAGAATCGGCCAGGGTCGCCTACGAGCAGTACTTC. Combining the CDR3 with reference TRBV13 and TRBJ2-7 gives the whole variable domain AAGVIQSPRHLIKEKRETATLKCYPIPRHDTVYWYQQGPGQDPQFLISFYEKMQSDKGSIPDRFSAQQFSDYHSELNMSSLELGDSALYFCASSLESARVAYEQYFGPGTRLTVT.

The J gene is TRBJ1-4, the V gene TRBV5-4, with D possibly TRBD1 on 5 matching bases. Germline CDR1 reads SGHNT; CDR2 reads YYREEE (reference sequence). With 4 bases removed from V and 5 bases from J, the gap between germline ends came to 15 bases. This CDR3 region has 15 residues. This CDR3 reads CASSVRQQQNEKLFF. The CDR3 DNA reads TGTGCCAGCAGCGTCCGACAGCAACAGAATGAAAAACTGTTTTTT.

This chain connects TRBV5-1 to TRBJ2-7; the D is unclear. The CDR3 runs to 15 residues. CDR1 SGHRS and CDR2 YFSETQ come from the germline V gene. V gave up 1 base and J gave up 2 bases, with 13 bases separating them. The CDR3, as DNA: TGCGCCAGCAGCTTGCAGAGCGACGCCGCCTACGAGCAGTACTTC. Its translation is CASSLQSDAAYEQYF. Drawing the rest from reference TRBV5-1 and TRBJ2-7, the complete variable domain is KAGVTQTPRYLIKTRGQQVTLSCSPISGHRSVSWYQQTPGQGLQFLFEYFSETQRNKGNFPGRFSGRQFSNSRSEMNVSTLELGDSALYLCASSLQSDAAYEQYFGPGTRLTVT.

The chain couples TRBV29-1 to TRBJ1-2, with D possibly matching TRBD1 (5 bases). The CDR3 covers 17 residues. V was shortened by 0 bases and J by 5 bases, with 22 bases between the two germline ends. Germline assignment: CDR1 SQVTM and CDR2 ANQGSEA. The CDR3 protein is CSVEDRVVGARRYGYTF. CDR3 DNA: TGCAGCGTTGAAGATCGGGTTGTAGGGGCGCGACGGTATGGCTACACCTTC.

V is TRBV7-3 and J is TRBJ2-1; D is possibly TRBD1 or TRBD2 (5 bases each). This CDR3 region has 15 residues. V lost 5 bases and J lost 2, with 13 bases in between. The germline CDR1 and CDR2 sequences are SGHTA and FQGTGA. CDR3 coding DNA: TGTGCCAGCAGCCCTGGGACGGCTACCTACAATGAGCAGTTCTTC. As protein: CASSPGTATYNEQFF.

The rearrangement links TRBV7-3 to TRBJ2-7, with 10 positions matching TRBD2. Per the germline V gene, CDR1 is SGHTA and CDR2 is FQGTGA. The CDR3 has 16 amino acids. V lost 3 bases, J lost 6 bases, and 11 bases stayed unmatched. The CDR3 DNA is TGTGCCAGCAGCTTCCTCCCCGGGACTAGCGAAAGCGAGCAGTACTTC. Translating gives CASSFLPGTSESEQYF.

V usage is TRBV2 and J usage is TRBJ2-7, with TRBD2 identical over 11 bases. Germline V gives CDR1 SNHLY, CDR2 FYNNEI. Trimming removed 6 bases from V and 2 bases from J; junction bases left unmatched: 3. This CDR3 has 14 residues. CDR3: CASRVAGGPYEQYF. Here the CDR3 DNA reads TGTGCCAGCAGAGTAGCGGGAGGGCCCTACGAGCAGTACTTC.

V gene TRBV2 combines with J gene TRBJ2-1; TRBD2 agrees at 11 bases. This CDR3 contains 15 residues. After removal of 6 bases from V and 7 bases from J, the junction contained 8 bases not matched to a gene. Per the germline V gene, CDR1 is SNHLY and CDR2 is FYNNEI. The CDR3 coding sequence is TGTGCCAGCAGCCTCGGGGTAGCGGGAGGGAATGAGCAGTTCTTC. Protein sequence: CASSLGVAGGNEQFF.

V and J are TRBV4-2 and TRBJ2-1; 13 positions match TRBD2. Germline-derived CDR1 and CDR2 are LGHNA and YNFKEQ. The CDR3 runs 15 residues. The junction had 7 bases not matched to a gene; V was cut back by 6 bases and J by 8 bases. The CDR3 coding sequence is TGTGCCAGCAGACCACTAGCGGGAGGGGTGTATGAGCAGTTCTTC. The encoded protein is CASRPLAGGVYEQFF.

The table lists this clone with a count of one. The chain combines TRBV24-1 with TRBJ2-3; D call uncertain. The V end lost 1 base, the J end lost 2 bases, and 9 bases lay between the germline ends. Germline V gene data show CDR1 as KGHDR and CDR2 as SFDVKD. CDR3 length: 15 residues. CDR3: CATSDLKENTDTQYF. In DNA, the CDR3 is TGTGCCACCAGTGATTTAAAGGAAAACACAGATACGCAGTATTTT.

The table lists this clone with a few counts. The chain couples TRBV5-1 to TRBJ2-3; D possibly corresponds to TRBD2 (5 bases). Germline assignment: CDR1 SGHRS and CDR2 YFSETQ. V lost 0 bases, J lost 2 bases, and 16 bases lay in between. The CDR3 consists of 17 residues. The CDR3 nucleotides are TGCGCCAGCAGCTTGGCAAGCGGAGGTGAGGTCACAGATACGCAGTATTTT. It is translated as CASSLASGGEVTDTQYF.

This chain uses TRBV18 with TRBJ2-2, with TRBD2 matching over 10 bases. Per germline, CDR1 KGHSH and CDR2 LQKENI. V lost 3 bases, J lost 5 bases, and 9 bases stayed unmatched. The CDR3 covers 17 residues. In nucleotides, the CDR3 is TGTGCCAGCTCACCGGGGCTAGCGGGAGTTCGGACCGGGGAGCTGTTTTTT. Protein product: CASSPGLAGVRTGELFF.

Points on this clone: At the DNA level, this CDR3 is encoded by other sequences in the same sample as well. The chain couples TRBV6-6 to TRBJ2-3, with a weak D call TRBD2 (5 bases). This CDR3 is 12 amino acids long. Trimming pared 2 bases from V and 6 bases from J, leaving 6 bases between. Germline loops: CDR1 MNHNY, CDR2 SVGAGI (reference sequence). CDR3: CASSYGEDTQYF. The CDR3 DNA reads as TGTGCCAGCAGTTACGGGGAGGATACGCAGTATTTT.

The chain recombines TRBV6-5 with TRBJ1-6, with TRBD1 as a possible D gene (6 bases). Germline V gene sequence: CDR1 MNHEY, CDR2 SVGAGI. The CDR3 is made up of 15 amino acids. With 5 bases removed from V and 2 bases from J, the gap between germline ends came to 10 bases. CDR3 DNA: TGTGCCAGCAGTCCAACAGGGACCTATAATTCACCCCTCCACTTT. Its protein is CASSPTGTYNSPLHF.

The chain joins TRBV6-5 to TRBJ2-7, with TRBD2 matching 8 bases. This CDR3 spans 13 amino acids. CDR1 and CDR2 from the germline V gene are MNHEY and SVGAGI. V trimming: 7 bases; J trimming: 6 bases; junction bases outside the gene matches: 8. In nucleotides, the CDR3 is TGTGCCAGCAAGGACTTAGCGGGACGCGAGCAGTACTTC. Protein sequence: CASKDLAGREQYF.

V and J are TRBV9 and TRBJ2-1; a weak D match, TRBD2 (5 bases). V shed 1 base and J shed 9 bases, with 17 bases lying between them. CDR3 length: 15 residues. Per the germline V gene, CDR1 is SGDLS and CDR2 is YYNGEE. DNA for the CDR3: TGTGCCAGCAGCGTAAGCGGTCAGGACGTAGGTGAGCAGTTCTTC. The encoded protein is CASSVSGQDVGEQFF.

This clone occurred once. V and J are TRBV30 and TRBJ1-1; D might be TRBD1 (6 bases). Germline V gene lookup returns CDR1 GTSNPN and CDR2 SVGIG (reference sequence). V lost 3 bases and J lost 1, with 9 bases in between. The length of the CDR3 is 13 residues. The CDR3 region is CAWRRTANTEAFF. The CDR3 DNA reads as TGTGCCTGGAGGAGGACAGCGAACACTGAAGCTTTCTTT.

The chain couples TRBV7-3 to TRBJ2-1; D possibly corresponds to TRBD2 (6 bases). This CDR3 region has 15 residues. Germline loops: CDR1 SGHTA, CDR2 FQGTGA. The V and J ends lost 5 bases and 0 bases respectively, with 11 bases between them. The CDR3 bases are TGTGCCAGCAGCCTAGCGCGGAGCTCCTACAATGAGCAGTTCTTC. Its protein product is CASSLARSSYNEQFF.

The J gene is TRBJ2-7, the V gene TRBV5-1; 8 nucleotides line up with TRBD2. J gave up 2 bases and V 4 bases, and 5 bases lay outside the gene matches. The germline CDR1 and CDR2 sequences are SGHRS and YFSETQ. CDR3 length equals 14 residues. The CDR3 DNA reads TGCGCCAGCAGCGTAACTAGCGGCACCTACGAGCAGTACTTC. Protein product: CASSVTSGTYEQYF.

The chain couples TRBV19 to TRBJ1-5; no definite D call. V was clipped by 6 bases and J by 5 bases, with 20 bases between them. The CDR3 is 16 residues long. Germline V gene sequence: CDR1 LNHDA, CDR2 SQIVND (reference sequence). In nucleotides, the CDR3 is TGTGCCAGTAGCCATGCGAGAGGGCTCGGGGATCAGCCCCAGCATTTT. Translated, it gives CASSHARGLGDQPQHF.

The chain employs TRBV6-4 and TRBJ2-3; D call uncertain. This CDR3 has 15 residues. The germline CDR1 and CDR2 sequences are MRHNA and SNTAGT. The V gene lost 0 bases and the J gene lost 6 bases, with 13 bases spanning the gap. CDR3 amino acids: CASSDSTDHGDTQYF. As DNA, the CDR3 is TGTGCCAGCAGTGACTCAACCGACCACGGGGATACGCAGTATTTT.

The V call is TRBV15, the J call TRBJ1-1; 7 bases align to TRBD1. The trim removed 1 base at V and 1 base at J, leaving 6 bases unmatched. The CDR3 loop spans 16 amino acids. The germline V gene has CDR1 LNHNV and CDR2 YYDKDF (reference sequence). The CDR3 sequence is CATSRVTGRGNTEAFF. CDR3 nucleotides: TGTGCCACCAGCAGAGTGACAGGGCGTGGGAACACTGAAGCTTTCTTT.